A selection of T cell receptor beta chains follows, all from one sample in a study of blood T cell repertoires in COVID-19. Clones were sequenced by immunoSEQ multiplex PCR, and TCRdb holds only the in-frame ones, with some missing. The sample contains some 200,000 clones, more than 80% of which appear only once. Sequencing was done on a sample of PBMCs or T cells enriched from blood (not recorded which). Every receptor here comes from a woman aged 18-29 years who had recovered from COVID-19. The CDR3 runs from the conserved cysteine through the conserved F or W. D genes are given only for firm matches. Not every row has a clone size; where given, it reads once, few, many or a size class.

>-|TRBJ2-7|-|TRBV5-1
TGCGCCAGCAGCTTGTCACAGAGCTACGAGCAGTACTTC
CASSLSQSYEQYF
>-|TRBJ1-5|TRBD1|TRBV12-5
TGTGCTAGTGCCTCAACGACAGGGGGCTCTCAGCCCCAGCATTTT
CASASTTGGSQPQHF
>-|TRBJ1-1|-|TRBV7-6
TGTGCCAGCAGCTACCCAGGGGCTGAAGCTTTCTTT
CASSYPGAEAFF
>-|TRBJ1-5|-|TRBV27
TGTGCCAGCGGTGGGCCAAATAGCAATCAGCCCCAGCATTTT
CASGGPNSNQPQHF
>-|TRBJ1-2|TRBD1|TRBV19
TGTGCCAGTAGTATCACCGGGACAGGGCACGGCTACACCTTC
CASSITGTGHGYTF
>few|TRBJ1-2|-|TRBV21-1
TGTGCCAGCAGCAAATCGGGAGGGGGCAAGGGTGGCTACACCTTC
CASSKSGGGKGGYTF
>-|TRBJ2-4|-|TRBV30
TGTGCCTGGGAACAGCCAGCCAAAAACATTCAGTACTTC
CAWEQPAKNIQYF
>-|TRBJ2-5|TRBD2|TRBV19
TGTGCCAGTAGTATATATCTAGCGGGGTCCCAAGAGACCCAGTACTTC
CASSIYLAGSQETQYF
>-|TRBJ1-1|-|TRBV10-3
TGTGCCATCAGTTTGGGCAGGTCCCCTTCCCTGAGGAACACTGAAGCTTTCTTT
CAISLGRSPSLRNTEAFF
>-|TRBJ1-1|-|TRBV11-2
TGTGCCAGCAGCCCGCTACAGGGAACCACTGAAGCTTTCTTT
CASSPLQGTTEAFF
>-|TRBJ1-5|-|TRBV19
TGTGCCAGTAGTATATCGTTCAGCGCACTGAATCAGCCCCAGCATTTT
CASSISFSALNQPQHF
>-|TRBJ2-3|TRBD2|TRBV11-3
TGTGCCAGCAGCTCGAAGAGCGGGACTATTGGCACAGATACGCAGTATTTT
CASSSKSGTIGTDTQYF
>-|TRBJ1-5|TRBD1|TRBV18
TGTGCCAGCTCTGCCGGGACAGGGGGCAATCAGCCCCAGCATTTT
CASSAGTGGNQPQHF
>-|TRBJ2-1|-|TRBV4-1
TGCGCCAGCAGCCAAGAAAGGTATCGGGAGAGCTCCTACAATGAGCAGTTCTTC
CASSQERYRESSYNEQFF
>-|TRBJ1-4|-|TRBV18
TGTGCCAGCTCAGCAGGGGTCGCAGGGGAAAAACTGTTTTTT
CASSAGVAGEKLFF
>-|TRBJ2-7|TRBD1|TRBV19
TGTGCCAGTAGTCCGGACAGGGAGGTGAACGAGCAGTACTTC
CASSPDREVNEQYF
>-|TRBJ2-7|-|TRBV6-5
TGTGCCAGCAGGATGGACGGGGGAGGCGAGCAGTACTTC
CASRMDGGGEQYF
>-|TRBJ2-3|TRBD2|TRBV28
TGTGCCAGCAGTAGGCGGGGGGTCAGCACAGATACGCAGTATTTT
CASSRRGVSTDTQYF
>-|TRBJ2-7|TRBD1|TRBV2
TGTGCCAGCAGTGGGGACAGGGCTTCCTACGAGCAGTACTTC
CASSGDRASYEQYF
>-|TRBJ1-2|-|TRBV5-1
TGCGCCAGCAGCTTGGTCAGGGACTATGGCTACACCTTC
CASSLVRDYGYTF
>-|TRBJ1-6|-|TRBV28
TGTGCCAGCAGTTTTACCGGTGGTTCACCCCTCCACTTT
CASSFTGGSPLHF
>-|TRBJ2-7|TRBD1|TRBV11-2
TGTGCCAGCAGCTTGACCAGGGGGCGAAAACACTACGAGCAGTACTTC
CASSLTRGRKHYEQYF
>-|TRBJ1-1|TRBD1|TRBV6-5
TGTGCCAGCAGTCACAGGGGGATGAACACTGAAGCTTTCTTT
CASSHRGMNTEAFF
>-|TRBJ1-3|TRBD1|TRBV14
TGTGCCAGCAGAGCACAGGGGCCCGGAAACACCATATATTTT
CASRAQGPGNTIYF
>-|TRBJ1-2|TRBD1|TRBV27
TGTGCCAGCAGTCCAGACAGGGGACGGAGCTATGGCTACACCTTC
CASSPDRGRSYGYTF
>-|TRBJ2-2|-|TRBV28
TGTGCCAGCAGTTTCCCACAGGAGAGCACCGGGGAGCTGTTTTTT
CASSFPQESTGELFF
>-|TRBJ1-2|TRBD1|TRBV9
TGTGCCAGCAGATCAGCACAGGGGAACTATGGCTACACCTTC
CASRSAQGNYGYTF
>-|TRBJ2-1|-|TRBV4-1
TGCGCCAGCAGCCACATCCTAAGGGGGATTGGGAATGAGCAGTTCTTC
CASSHILRGIGNEQFF
>-|TRBJ1-2|TRBD1|TRBV27
TGTGCCAGCAGTCCCCAAACCGGGACAGGGCTCCGAGGCTACACCTTC
CASSPQTGTGLRGYTF
>-|TRBJ2-3|-|TRBV12-5
TGTGCTAGTGGTCGGGGGGATACGCAGTATTTT
CASGRGDTQYF
>-|TRBJ2-5|-|TRBV2
TGTGCCAGCAGTGTGGACTACCAGACAAGAGAGACCCAGTACTTC
CASSVDYQTRETQYF
>-|TRBJ2-3|-|TRBV19
TGTGCCAGTAGCCCTACTCCTACAGGGATAGATACGCAGTATTTT
CASSPTPTGIDTQYF
>-|TRBJ2-1|TRBD2|TRBV7-8
TGTGCCAGCAGCTTATCAATAGCGGGAAACAATGAGCAGTTCTTC
CASSLSIAGNNEQFF